Below, 18 T cell receptor beta chains from the same sample are listed, as sequenced in a study of cytomegalovirus exposure and HLA in healthy donors. This PCR relied on a set of 60 Vbeta primers and 13 Jbeta primers. Sequencing was performed with immunoSEQ multiplex PCR; in TCRdb, only in-frame clones are kept and a portion is missing. The sample contains 95,000 to 110,000 clones, roughly three quarters of which appear only once. The sequenced sample was PBMCs. The receptors shown here come from a middle-aged woman in good health and CMV-seronegative.

The genes are TRBV7-2 and TRBJ1-2, with 8 bases fitting TRBD1. Germline-derived CDR1 and CDR2 are SGHTA and FQGNSA. The CDR3 extends over 18 amino acids. Losses at the gene ends were 1 base for V and 2 bases for J; bases not matched to a gene: 12. The CDR3 DNA is TGTGCCAGCAGCTTAGGTCCCCAGGGGGCCAATTCGAACTATGGCTACACCTTC. This encodes CASSLGPQGANSNYGYTF.

J is TRBJ1-2 and V is TRBV18; D uncertain. The V end lost 3 bases, the J end lost 6 bases, and 5 bases lay between the germline ends. Germline CDR1 is KGHSH and CDR2 is LQKENI. This CDR3 is 11 amino acids long. CDR3 DNA sequence: TGTGCCAGCTCACCTCAGGATGGCTACACCTTC. Translating gives CASSPQDGYTF.

This clone appeared once. The gene calls are TRBV9 and TRBJ1-1; no definite D call. The germline V gene encodes CDR1 SGDLS and CDR2 YYNGEE. With 1 base removed from V and 1 base from J, the gap between germline ends came to 8 bases. The CDR3 has 14 amino acids. CDR3 DNA sequence: TGTGCCAGCAGCGTATCAGGAGGGAACACTGAAGCTTTCTTT. Translated, it gives CASSVSGGNTEAFF.

This chain joins TRBV28 and TRBJ2-1, with D possibly matching TRBD1 (5 bases). Between the trimmed V and J ends, which lost 3 bases and 8 bases, there was a span of 14 bases. Looked up from germline, CDR1 is MDHEN and CDR2 is SYDVKM. The length of the CDR3 is 14 residues. The CDR3: CASSLSGFTHEQFF. In DNA, the CDR3 is TGTGCCAGCAGTTTGTCAGGGTTCACCCATGAGCAGTTCTTC.

The gene calls are TRBV10-3 and TRBJ2-7, with D possibly being TRBD1 (5 bases). Germline V gives CDR1 ENHRY, CDR2 SYGVKD. V gave up 3 bases and J gave up 5 bases, with 11 bases separating them. CDR3 length: 13 residues. CDR3 residues: CAISDRAKDEQYF. In DNA, the CDR3 is TGTGCCATCAGTGACAGGGCGAAGGACGAGCAGTACTTC.

The V call is TRBV6-5, the J call TRBJ2-2; TRBD1 matches at 9 bases. J gave up 6 bases and V 6 bases, and 2 bases lay outside the gene matches. The CDR3 covers 13 residues. Germline lookup yields CDR1 MNHEY and CDR2 SVGAGI. The CDR3 reads CASRGTGPGELFF. The CDR3 DNA reads TGTGCCAGCAGAGGGACAGGGCCCGGGGAGCTGTTTTTT.

V usage is TRBV7-8 and J usage is TRBJ1-2; 8 bases are a match to TRBD1. The CDR3 sequence is 15 residues long. The V gene's germline CDR1 is SGHVS and CDR2 FQNEAQ. V lost 1 base and J lost 3; bases outside the gene matches: 4. The CDR3 spells CASSLEGTGYYGYTF. The CDR3 DNA follows: TGTGCCAGCAGCTTAGAGGGGACAGGATACTATGGCTACACCTTC.

This clone was observed a single time. The rearrangement links TRBV5-6 to TRBJ1-1; weak D call: TRBD1 (5 bases). CDR3 length: 16 residues. V lost 0 bases and J 7 bases, leaving 19 bases between the germline ends. Looked up from germline, CDR1 is SGHDT and CDR2 is YYEEEE. DNA for the CDR3: TGTGCCAGCAGCTTGGCGCAATGGACAATTGGAAATGAAGCTTTCTTT. Translating it yields CASSLAQWTIGNEAFF.

This clone has a handful of counts. CDR3 region: CASRRGGVGNTIYF. CDR3 in DNA: TGTGCCAGCAGGCGGGGAGGGGTTGGGAACACCATATATTTT. J is TRBJ1-3 and V is TRBV13; a possible D gene is TRBD1 (5 bases). Trimming shortened V by 6 bases and J by 7 bases, and 16 bases separated the two germline ends. This CDR3 is 14 amino acids long. Germline CDR1 PRHDT, CDR2 FYEKMQ (reference sequence).

The genes are TRBV28 and TRBJ2-5; D perhaps matches TRBD2 (6 bases). The V end lost 8 bases, the J end lost 2 bases, and 18 bases lay between the germline ends. This CDR3 is 15 amino acids long. The germline V gene has CDR1 MDHEN and CDR2 SYDVKM. The CDR3 is CASVVSGTSQETQYF. In nucleotides, the CDR3 is TGTGCCAGCGTCGTTTCAGGGACTTCACAAGAGACCCAGTACTTC. Complete variable domain (other parts from reference TRBV28 and TRBJ2-5): DVKVTQSSRYLVKRTGEKVFLECVQDMDHENMFWYRQDPGLGLRLIYFSYDVKMKEKGDIPEGYSVSREKKERFSLILESASTNQTSMYLCASVVSGTSQETQYFGPGTRLLVL.

The chain links TRBV7-2 to TRBJ2-3, with a possible D match to TRBD2 (5 bases). This CDR3 comprises 14 residues. From germline, CDR1 is SGHTA and CDR2 FQGNSA. The V gene lost 5 bases and the J gene lost 0 bases, with 9 bases spanning the gap. CDR3 in DNA: TGTGCCAGCAGCAGCGGCTATAGCACAGATACGCAGTATTTT. Translating it yields CASSSGYSTDTQYF.

V usage is TRBV5-6 and J usage is TRBJ2-7; 11 bases are a match to TRBD1. CDR1 SGHDT and CDR2 YYEEEE come from the germline V gene. CDR3 length: 15 amino acids. Trimming at V came to 3 bases and at J to 0 bases, leaving 2 bases not matched to a gene. The CDR3 here is CASSWDRGTSYEQYF. CDR3 bases: TGTGCCAGCAGCTGGGACAGGGGGACCTCCTACGAGCAGTACTTC.

The chain is built from TRBV5-6 and TRBJ1-2, with a possible D match to TRBD1 (5 bases). There are 17 residues in the CDR3. Trimming removed 4 bases at V and 6 bases at J, with 25 bases between. Germline V gene data show CDR1 as SGHDT and CDR2 as YYEEEE. CDR3 in amino acids: CASSPGVEGRNDDGYTF. The CDR3 nucleotides are TGTGCCAGCAGCCCGGGGGTCGAGGGGCGAAATGATGATGGCTACACCTTC. The full variable domain, in which reference TRBV5-6 and TRBJ1-2 provide the parts outside the CDR3, is DAGVTQSPTHLIKTRGQQVTLRCSPKSGHDTVSWYQQALGQGPQFIFQYYEEEERQRGNFPDRFSGHQFPNYSSELNVNALLLGDSALYLCASSPGVEGRNDDGYTFGSGTRLTVV.

J is TRBJ1-1 and V is TRBV7-3, with D possibly TRBD1 on 6 matching bases. V was trimmed by 4 bases and J by 7 bases, leaving 16 bases between them. Per germline, CDR1 SGHTA and CDR2 FQGTGA. The CDR3 extends over 14 amino acids. The CDR3 sequence is CASSYQQGMGEAFF. The DNA for the CDR3 is TGTGCCAGCAGCTACCAACAGGGTATGGGTGAAGCTTTCTTT.

V usage is TRBV7-8 and J usage is TRBJ2-1; a possible D gene is TRBD1 (5 bases). CDR3 length equals 13 residues. V dropped 5 bases and J dropped 0 bases, with 5 bases sitting between them. Looked up from germline, CDR1 is SGHVS and CDR2 is FQNEAQ. Here the CDR3 DNA reads TGTGCCAGCAGCGACAGCTCCTACAATGAGCAGTTCTTC. Its translation: CASSDSSYNEQFF.

The chain is built from TRBV27 and TRBJ2-2, with 7 bases identical to TRBD2. Germline V gene sequence: CDR1 MNHEY, CDR2 SMNVEV (reference sequence). CDR3 length: 15 residues. V lost 6 bases, J lost 4 bases, and 8 bases stayed unmatched. Here the CDR3 DNA reads TGTGCCAGCAGCTTCGGACTAGTGGGCACCGGGGAGCTGTTTTTT. This translates into CASSFGLVGTGELFF.

This clone appeared once. V is TRBV7-8 and J is TRBJ1-2; D perhaps matches TRBD1 (6 bases). The germline CDR1 and CDR2 sequences are SGHVS and FQNEAQ. Trimming cost V 1 base and J 6 bases, with 15 bases left between them. The CDR3 extends over 15 amino acids. DNA for the CDR3: TGTGCCAGCAGCTTAGGAGGGGCGGGGGCGAATGGCTACACCTTC. Translation: CASSLGGAGANGYTF.

This chain joins TRBV28 and TRBJ2-1; 11 bases align to TRBD1. The CDR3 has 16 amino acids. Per the germline V gene, CDR1 is MDHEN and CDR2 is SYDVKM. The trim removed 2 bases at V and 7 bases at J, leaving 7 bases unmatched. The CDR3 sequence: CASSLRGQGVGNEQFF. As DNA, the CDR3 is TGTGCCAGCAGTTTACGGGGACAGGGGGTTGGGAATGAGCAGTTCTTC.